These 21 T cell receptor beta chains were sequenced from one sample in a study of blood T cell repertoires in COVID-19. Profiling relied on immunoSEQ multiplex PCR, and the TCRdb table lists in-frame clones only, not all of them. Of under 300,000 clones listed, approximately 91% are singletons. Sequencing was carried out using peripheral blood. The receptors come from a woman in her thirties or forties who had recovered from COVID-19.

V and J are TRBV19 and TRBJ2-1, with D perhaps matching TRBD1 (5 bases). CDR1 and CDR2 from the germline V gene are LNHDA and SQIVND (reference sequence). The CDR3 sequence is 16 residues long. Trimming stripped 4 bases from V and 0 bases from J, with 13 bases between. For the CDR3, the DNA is TGTGCCAGTAGTAACCAGGGCAAGAGCTCCTACAATGAGCAGTTCTTC. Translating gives CASSNQGKSSYNEQFF.

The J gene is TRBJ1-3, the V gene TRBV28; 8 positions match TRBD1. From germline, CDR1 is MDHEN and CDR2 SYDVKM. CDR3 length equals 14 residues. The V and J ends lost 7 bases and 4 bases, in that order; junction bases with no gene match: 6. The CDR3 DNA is TGTGCCAGCAAAATCAGGGGGCGAGGAAACACCATATATTTT. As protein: CASKIRGRGNTIYF.

This CDR3 is CASSLTPVTYGYTF. The CDR3, as DNA: TGTGCCAGCAGCTTGACACCCGTAACCTATGGCTACACCTTC. The V and J genes are TRBV11-2 and TRBJ1-2; D is ambiguous. CDR3 length: 14 amino acids. The V and J ends lost 3 bases and 4 bases respectively, with 12 bases between them. Germline V CDR1 and CDR2: SGHAT, FQNNGV.

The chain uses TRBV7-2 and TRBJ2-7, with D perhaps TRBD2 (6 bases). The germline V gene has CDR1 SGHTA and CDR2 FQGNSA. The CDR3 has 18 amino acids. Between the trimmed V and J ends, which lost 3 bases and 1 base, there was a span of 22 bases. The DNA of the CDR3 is TGTGCCAGCAGCTTGGGGGGTGGAGGGGTGATATCGTCCTACGAGCAGTACTTC. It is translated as CASSLGGGGVISSYEQYF.

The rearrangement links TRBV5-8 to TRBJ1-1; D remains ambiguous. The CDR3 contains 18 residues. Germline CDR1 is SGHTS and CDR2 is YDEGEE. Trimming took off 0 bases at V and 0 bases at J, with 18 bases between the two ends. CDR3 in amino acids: CASSLDIFGTTLNTEAFF. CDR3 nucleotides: TGTGCCAGCAGCTTGGACATCTTCGGCACTACCTTGAACACTGAAGCTTTCTTT.

The CDR3 is CASSLAPAGVQETQYF. The CDR3 DNA is TGCGCCAGCAGCTTGGCGCCAGCGGGAGTTCAAGAGACCCAGTACTTC. The chain is built from TRBV5-1 and TRBJ2-5, with TRBD2 identical over 8 bases. Germline lookup yields CDR1 SGHRS and CDR2 YFSETQ. There are 16 residues in the CDR3. Trimming removed 0 bases from V and 2 bases from J; junction bases left unmatched: 6.

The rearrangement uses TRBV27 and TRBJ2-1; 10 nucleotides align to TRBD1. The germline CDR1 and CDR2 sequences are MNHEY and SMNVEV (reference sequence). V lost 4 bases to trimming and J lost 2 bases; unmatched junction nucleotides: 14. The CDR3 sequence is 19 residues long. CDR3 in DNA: TGTGCCAGCAGTTCCTACGGGACAGGGGTGATGCACCCCTACAATGAGCAGTTCTTC. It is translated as CASSSYGTGVMHPYNEQFF.

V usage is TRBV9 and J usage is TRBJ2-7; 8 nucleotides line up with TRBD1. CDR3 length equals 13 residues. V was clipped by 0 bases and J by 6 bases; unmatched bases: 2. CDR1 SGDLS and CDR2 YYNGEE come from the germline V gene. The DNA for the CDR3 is TGTGCCAGCAGCGTAGAAGGACAGGGCGAGCAGTACTTC. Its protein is CASSVEGQGEQYF.

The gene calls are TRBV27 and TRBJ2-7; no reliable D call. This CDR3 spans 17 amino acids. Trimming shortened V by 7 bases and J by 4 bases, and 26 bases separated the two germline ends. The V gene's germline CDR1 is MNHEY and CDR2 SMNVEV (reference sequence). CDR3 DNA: TGTGCCAGCATTCTTTTTCCCCCTCGGAGTCCGCAGTACGAGCAGTACTTC. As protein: CASILFPPRSPQYEQYF.

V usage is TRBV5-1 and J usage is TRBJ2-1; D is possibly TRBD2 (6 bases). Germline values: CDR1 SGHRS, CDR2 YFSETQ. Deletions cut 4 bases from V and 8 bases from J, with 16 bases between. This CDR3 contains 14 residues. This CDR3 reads CASSPVSPGDEQFF. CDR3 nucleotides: TGCGCCAGCAGCCCCGTCTCTCCGGGAGATGAGCAGTTCTTC.

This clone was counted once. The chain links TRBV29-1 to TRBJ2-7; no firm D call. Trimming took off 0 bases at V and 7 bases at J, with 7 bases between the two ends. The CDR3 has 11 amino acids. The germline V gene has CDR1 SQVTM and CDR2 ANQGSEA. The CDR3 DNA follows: TGCAGCGTTGAAGAGTACGGGGAGCAGTACTTC. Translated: CSVEEYGEQYF.

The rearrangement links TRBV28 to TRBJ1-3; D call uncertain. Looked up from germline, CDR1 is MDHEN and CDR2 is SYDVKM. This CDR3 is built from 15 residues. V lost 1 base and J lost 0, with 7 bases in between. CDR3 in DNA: TGTGCCAGCAGTTTATTGTCCAACTCTGGAAACACCATATATTTT. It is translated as CASSLLSNSGNTIYF.

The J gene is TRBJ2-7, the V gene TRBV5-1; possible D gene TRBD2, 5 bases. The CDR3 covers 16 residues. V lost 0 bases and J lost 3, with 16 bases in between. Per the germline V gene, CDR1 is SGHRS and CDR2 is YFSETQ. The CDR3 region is CASSLAGLTTSYEQYF. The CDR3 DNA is TGCGCCAGCAGCTTGGCAGGACTCACAACGAGCTACGAGCAGTACTTC.

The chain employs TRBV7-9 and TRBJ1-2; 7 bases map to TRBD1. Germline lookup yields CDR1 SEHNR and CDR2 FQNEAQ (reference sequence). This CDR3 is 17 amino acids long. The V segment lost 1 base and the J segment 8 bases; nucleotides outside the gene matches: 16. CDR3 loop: CASSLDPRGGAVRGYTF. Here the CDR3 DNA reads TGTGCCAGCAGCTTAGACCCTCGAGGGGGCGCAGTCCGCGGCTACACCTTC.

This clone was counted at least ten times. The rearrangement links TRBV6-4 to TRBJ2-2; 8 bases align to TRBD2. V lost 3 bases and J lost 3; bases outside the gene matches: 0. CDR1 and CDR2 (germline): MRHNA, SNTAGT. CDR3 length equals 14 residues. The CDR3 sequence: CASSELADTGELFF. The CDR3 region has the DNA TGTGCCAGCAGTGAACTAGCGGACACCGGGGAGCTGTTTTTT.

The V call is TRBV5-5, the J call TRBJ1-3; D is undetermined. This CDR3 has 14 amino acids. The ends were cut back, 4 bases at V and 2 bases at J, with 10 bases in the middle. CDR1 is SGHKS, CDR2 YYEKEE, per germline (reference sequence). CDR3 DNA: TGTGCCAGCAGCCGAGACATAGCTGGAAACACCATATATTTT. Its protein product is CASSRDIAGNTIYF.

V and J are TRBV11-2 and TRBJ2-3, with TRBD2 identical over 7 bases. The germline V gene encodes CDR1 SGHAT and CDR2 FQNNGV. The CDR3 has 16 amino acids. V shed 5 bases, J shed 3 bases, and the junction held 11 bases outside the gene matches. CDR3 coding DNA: TGTGCCAGCAGCCCCCGAGGTGGGGGGGGGACAGATACGCAGTATTTT. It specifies CASSPRGGGGTDTQYF.

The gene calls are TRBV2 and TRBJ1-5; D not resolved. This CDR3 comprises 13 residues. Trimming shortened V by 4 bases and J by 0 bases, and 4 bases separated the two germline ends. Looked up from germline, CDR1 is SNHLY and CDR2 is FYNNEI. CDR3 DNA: TGTGCCAGCAGTGCCCTTAGCAATCAGCCCCAGCATTTT. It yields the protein CASSALSNQPQHF. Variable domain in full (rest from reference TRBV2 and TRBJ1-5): EPEVTQTPSHQVTQMGQEVILRCVPISNHLYFYWYRQILGQKVEFLVSFYNNEISEKSEIFDDQFSVERPDGSNFTLKIRSTKLEDSAMYFCASSALSNQPQHFGDGTRLSIL.

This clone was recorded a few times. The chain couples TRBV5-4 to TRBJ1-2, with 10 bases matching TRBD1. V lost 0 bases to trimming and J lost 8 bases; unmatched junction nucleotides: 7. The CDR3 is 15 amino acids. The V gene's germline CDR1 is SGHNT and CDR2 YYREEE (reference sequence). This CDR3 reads CASSLDPGQGRGYTF. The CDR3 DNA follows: TGTGCCAGCAGCTTGGATCCGGGACAGGGGAGAGGCTACACCTTC.

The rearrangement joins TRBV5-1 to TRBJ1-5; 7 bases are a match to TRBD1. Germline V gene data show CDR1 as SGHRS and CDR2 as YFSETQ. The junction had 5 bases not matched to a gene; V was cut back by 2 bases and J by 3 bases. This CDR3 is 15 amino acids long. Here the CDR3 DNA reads TGCGCCAGCAGCTTCCAAGGGGGCCTCAATCAGCCCCAGCATTTT. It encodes CASSFQGGLNQPQHF.

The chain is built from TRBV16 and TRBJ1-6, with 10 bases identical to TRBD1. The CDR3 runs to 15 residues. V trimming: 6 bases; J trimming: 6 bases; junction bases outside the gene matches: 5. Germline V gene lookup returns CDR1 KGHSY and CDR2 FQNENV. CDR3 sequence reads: CASRGTGASNSPLHF. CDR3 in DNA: TGTGCCAGCAGGGGGACAGGGGCAAGTAATTCACCCCTCCACTTT.